These 23 T cell receptor beta chains were all obtained from the same sample, sequenced in a study of metastatic and nonmetastatic thyroid tumors. TCRdb ran MiXCR on the PCR reads. The table has fewer than 15,000 clones, under 30% seen once. There were no patients who had received any treatment before thyroid surgery. The sequenced material came from blood. These receptors were taken from a female donor with papillary thyroid cancer or a benign thyroid nodule (not recorded which). Some clones in this sample may be carry-over from other donors' samples.

The table lists this clone with many counts. This chain connects TRBV4-1 to TRBJ1-1; the D is unclear. The CDR3 spans 15 residues. V was cut by 0 bases and J by 0 bases, with 8 bases left in between. Germline CDR1 is MGHRA and CDR2 is YSYEKL. The CDR3, as DNA: TGCGCCAGCAGCCAAGAGGTCAGGTTGAACACTGAAGCTTTCTTT. Protein: CASSQEVRLNTEAFF.

This clone counts as medium-sized (0.01 to 0.1%). This rearrangement joins TRBV27 to TRBJ1-2, with a weak D call TRBD1 (6 bases). The CDR3 is 14 amino acids. The germline CDR1 and CDR2 sequences are MNHEY and SMNVEV (reference sequence). With 5 bases removed from V and 4 bases from J, the gap between germline ends came to 14 bases. The CDR3: CASSPWTASYGYTF. DNA for the CDR3: TGTGCCAGCAGTCCCTGGACAGCTTCCTATGGCTACACCTTC.

The chain carries TRBV20-1 and TRBJ2-2; the match to TRBD2 covers 11 bases. V gave up 0 bases and J gave up 7 bases; unmatched junction bases: 7. The germline CDR1 and CDR2 sequences are DFQATT and SNEGSKA (reference sequence). The CDR3 sequence is 16 residues long. The CDR3 sequence: CSAREPLAGVVGELFF. CDR3 DNA: TGCAGTGCTAGAGAACCACTAGCGGGAGTCGTCGGGGAGCTGTTTTTT.

This clone was seen ten or more times. J is TRBJ1-2 and V is TRBV20-1, with a tentative D call TRBD1 (6 bases). V shed 8 bases and J shed 2 bases, with 15 bases lying between them. CDR1 is DFQATT, CDR2 SNEGSKA, per germline (reference sequence). CDR3 length: 13 residues. As DNA, the CDR3 is TGCAGTACATCGGGCGGGGGCAACTATGGCTACACCTTC. The encoded protein is CSTSGGGNYGYTF.

Ten or more counts support this clone. The V gene is TRBV20-1, the J gene TRBJ2-5; D gene unclear. The V gene lost 6 bases and the J gene lost 2 bases, with 16 bases spanning the gap. CDR3 length equals 14 residues. The germline CDR1 and CDR2 sequences are DFQATT and SNEGSKA (reference sequence). The CDR3 here is CSADSRLGQETQYF. As DNA, the CDR3 is TGCAGTGCCGACTCACGCCTGGGGCAAGAGACCCAGTACTTC.

The V gene is TRBV6-1, the J gene TRBJ2-7, with 7 nucleotides matching TRBD1. V gave up 4 bases and J gave up 0 bases; unmatched junction bases: 9. Germline CDR1 reads MNHNS; CDR2 reads SASEGT. The CDR3 sequence is 16 residues long. CDR3 in DNA: TGTGCCAGCAGTGGTTCCGGGACAGAGAGCTCCTACGAGCAGTACTTC. Its translation is CASSGSGTESSYEQYF.

J is TRBJ1-3 and V is TRBV7-9; the match to TRBD1 covers 8 bases. The CDR3 has 15 amino acids. V lost 5 bases, J lost 13 bases, and 16 bases stayed unmatched. Per germline, CDR1 SEHNR and CDR2 FQNEAQ (reference sequence). The CDR3 DNA is TGTGCCAGCAGCGGGGATGGCACAGGGGGAAAAACAATATATTTT. Protein: CASSGDGTGGKTIYF. The entire variable domain, with the rest obtained from reference TRBV7-9 and TRBJ1-3, is as follows: DTGVSQNPRHKITKRGQNVTFRCDPISEHNRLYWYRQTLGQGPEFLTYFQNEAQLEKSRLLSDRFSAERPKGSFSTLEIQRTEQGDSAMYLCASSGDGTGGKTIYFGEGSWLTVV.

The chain carries TRBV20-1 and TRBJ2-1; TRBD2 agrees at 10 bases. After removal of 8 bases from V and 9 bases from J, the junction contained 13 bases not matched to a gene. The CDR3 extends over 14 amino acids. CDR1 and CDR2 (germline): DFQATT, SNEGSKA (reference sequence). CDR3 sequence reads: CSLSGLAGVAEQFF. CDR3 sequence (DNA): TGCAGTCTCAGTGGTCTAGCGGGAGTGGCTGAGCAGTTCTTC.

Only a few counts were recorded for this clone. This may stem from a read error, because a much larger clone lies one nucleotide away. CDR3 coding DNA: TGCAGCGTTGCTTTGGGCAGGACCAAGAACACTGAAGCTTTCTTT. It codes for CSVALGRTKNTEAFF. The rearrangement uses TRBV29-1 and TRBJ1-1; D gene unclear. Per germline, CDR1 SQVTM and CDR2 ANQGSEA. The CDR3 loop spans 15 amino acids. V lost 4 bases to trimming and J lost 1 base, with 16 bases between them. The entire variable domain, with the rest obtained from reference TRBV29-1 and TRBJ1-1, is as follows: SAVISQKPSRDICQRGTSLTIQCQVDSQVTMMFWYRQQPGQSLTLIATANQGSEATYESGFVIDKFPISRPNLTFSTLTVSNMSPEDSSIYLCSVALGRTKNTEAFFGQGTRLTVV.

V and J are TRBV30 and TRBJ1-1, with no clear D. V lost 3 bases and J lost 10, with 12 bases in between. CDR3 size: 11 residues. Germline V gene sequence: CDR1 GTSNPN, CDR2 SVGIG (reference sequence). The CDR3 bases are TGTGCCTGGAGCGGCCCCCACCTAGCTTTCTTT. This gives the protein CAWSGPHLAFF. The full variable domain, its missing parts supplied by reference TRBV30 and TRBJ1-1, is SQTIHQWPATLVQPVGSPLSLECTVEGTSNPNLYWYRQAAGRGLQLLFYSVGIGQISSEVPQNLSASRPQDRQFILSSKKLLLSDSGFYLCAWSGPHLAFFGQGTRLTVV.

This rearrangement joins TRBV20-1 to TRBJ2-7; D is perhaps TRBD2 (6 bases). Deletions cut 6 bases from V and 5 bases from J, with 23 bases between. This CDR3 spans 15 amino acids. CDR1 is DFQATT, CDR2 SNEGSKA, per germline (reference sequence). The CDR3 nucleotides read TGCAGTGCCCGCCCCATACGGGAGACGCCCCACGAGCAGTACGTC. This sequence encodes CSARPIRETPHEQYV.

Ten or more counts support this clone. V gene TRBV5-8 combines with J gene TRBJ2-1; 8 bases line up with TRBD1. CDR1 and CDR2 from the germline V gene are SGHTS and YDEGEE. CDR3 length: 14 amino acids. The V gene end was trimmed by 4 bases and the J gene end by 8 bases; junction bases not matched to a gene: 8. The chain's CDR3 is CASSLTGDPHEQFF. CDR3 sequence (DNA): TGTGCCAGCAGCCTGACAGGGGATCCCCATGAGCAGTTCTTC.

This clone was picked up many times. The chain links TRBV10-3 to TRBJ2-1; TRBD2 might be the D (7 bases). This CDR3 comprises 16 residues. Germline V CDR1 and CDR2: ENHRY, SYGVKD. The ends were cut back, 2 bases at V and 7 bases at J, with 18 bases in the middle. CDR3 DNA sequence: TGTGCCATCAGTGAGGGGGGGGGGCCGAGTCGGAATGAGCAGTTCTTC. This codes for CAISEGGGPSRNEQFF.

In its sample, this clone was seen many times. CDR3 DNA: TGTGCCAGCAGCCTTGACAGGGGGCGAGCGAACACCGGGGAGCTGTTTTTT. The encoded protein is CASSLDRGRANTGELFF. This chain connects TRBV3-1 to TRBJ2-2; 10 nucleotides line up with TRBD1. Germline V lookup: CDR1 LGHDT, CDR2 YNNKEL (reference sequence). The CDR3 spans 17 residues. Trimming at V came to 4 bases and at J to 0 bases, leaving 5 bases not matched to a gene.

This chain uses TRBV24-1 with TRBJ2-3, with D possibly matching TRBD2 (6 bases). This CDR3 is built from 15 residues. Germline assignment: CDR1 KGHDR and CDR2 SFDVKD. V lost 9 bases to trimming and J lost 6 bases, with 21 bases between them. The CDR3 protein is CATGSPLAVGDTQYF. The CDR3 DNA follows: TGTGCCACCGGTTCTCCCTTAGCGGTAGGGGATACGCAGTATTTT.

In this sample, this clone turned up a few times. A much larger clone differs by one base, so this may be a read error. The genes are TRBV20-1 and TRBJ2-4, with D possibly being TRBD2 (5 bases). From germline, CDR1 is DFQATT and CDR2 SNEGSKA (reference sequence). This CDR3 is 15 amino acids long. CDR3 protein: CSANFGNRAKNVQYF. In DNA form, the CDR3 reads TGCAGTGCTAATTTCGGGAATAGAGCCAAAAACGTTCAGTACTTC.

This clone was seen ten or more times. This chain connects TRBV18 to TRBJ2-7, with D uncertain. This CDR3 is 16 amino acids long. Trimming stripped 3 bases from V and 6 bases from J, with 21 bases between. Germline CDR1 is KGHSH and CDR2 is LQKENI. The CDR3 is CASSPSAGSRIVEQYF. The CDR3 region has the DNA TGTGCCAGCTCACCGTCGGCAGGATCCCGGATCGTCGAGCAGTACTTC. Full variable domain (remainder filled in from reference TRBV18 and TRBJ2-7): NAGVMQNPRHLVRRRGQEARLRCSPMKGHSHVYWYRQLPEEGLKFMVYLQKENIIDESGMPKERFSAEFPKEGPSILRIQQVVRGDSAAYFCASSPSAGSRIVEQYFGPGTRLTVT.

This clone occurred many times. V is TRBV7-9 and J is TRBJ1-2; tentatively, D is TRBD1 (5 bases). V lost 2 bases and J 3 bases, leaving 25 bases between the germline ends. The length of the CDR3 is 19 residues. CDR1 and CDR2 (germline): SEHNR, FQNEAQ (reference sequence). DNA of the CDR3: TGTGCCAGCAGCTTAACCAGATACACCACGATCCAACAGGACTATGGCTACACCTTC. Its protein is CASSLTRYTTIQQDYGYTF.

The chain has TRBV6-6 and TRBJ2-1; tentative D call: TRBD1 (6 bases). The ends were cut back, 0 bases at V and 8 bases at J, with 8 bases in the middle. Germline CDR1 MNHNY, CDR2 SVGAGI (reference sequence). The CDR3 sequence is 13 residues long. The CDR3 sequence is CASSYSGADEQFF. In DNA, the CDR3 is TGTGCCAGCAGTTACTCGGGGGCGGATGAGCAGTTCTTC.

This clone was observed many times. This rearrangement joins TRBV20-1 to TRBJ2-7; 8 nucleotides line up with TRBD1. The CDR3 spans 14 residues. The germline gives CDR1 DFQATT, CDR2 SNEGSKA (reference sequence). J lost 7 bases, V lost 6 bases, and 14 bases had no gene match. In DNA, the CDR3 is TGCAGTGCGACCACCCCCAGGGGGCGGTGGGAGCAGTACTTC. Its translation is CSATTPRGRWEQYF.

This clone has a count of ten or more. This chain uses TRBV20-1 with TRBJ2-7; 9 bases agree with TRBD1. Germline lookup yields CDR1 DFQATT and CDR2 SNEGSKA (reference sequence). The CDR3 is made up of 14 amino acids. The J segment lost 5 bases and the V segment lost 0 bases, leaving 5 bases of the junction unmatched. In DNA form, the CDR3 reads TGCAGTGCTAGAGAAAGGACAGGGGTCAACGAGCAGTACGTC. It codes for CSARERTGVNEQYV.

The sample holds many counts of this clone. This rearrangement joins TRBV20-1 to TRBJ2-1; D is tentatively TRBD1 or TRBD2 (6 bases each). This CDR3 comprises 14 residues. Germline V CDR1 and CDR2: DFQATT, SNEGSKA (reference sequence). V was pared by 3 bases and J by 5 bases, with 14 bases between. The chain's CDR3 is CSASRDGGHNEQFF. CDR3 DNA: TGCAGTGCTAGCCGTGACGGGGGCCACAATGAGCAGTTCTTC.

By share of the sample, this clone is medium-sized. V and J are TRBV19 and TRBJ2-2, with 9 bases aligning to TRBD1. The CDR3 covers 14 residues. Germline V gives CDR1 LNHDA, CDR2 SQIVND (reference sequence). J gave up 4 bases and V 6 bases, and 3 bases lay outside the gene matches. The CDR3, as DNA: TGTGCCAGTAGGGGGACAGGGCTCACCGGGGAGCTGTTTTTT. It is translated as CASRGTGLTGELFF.